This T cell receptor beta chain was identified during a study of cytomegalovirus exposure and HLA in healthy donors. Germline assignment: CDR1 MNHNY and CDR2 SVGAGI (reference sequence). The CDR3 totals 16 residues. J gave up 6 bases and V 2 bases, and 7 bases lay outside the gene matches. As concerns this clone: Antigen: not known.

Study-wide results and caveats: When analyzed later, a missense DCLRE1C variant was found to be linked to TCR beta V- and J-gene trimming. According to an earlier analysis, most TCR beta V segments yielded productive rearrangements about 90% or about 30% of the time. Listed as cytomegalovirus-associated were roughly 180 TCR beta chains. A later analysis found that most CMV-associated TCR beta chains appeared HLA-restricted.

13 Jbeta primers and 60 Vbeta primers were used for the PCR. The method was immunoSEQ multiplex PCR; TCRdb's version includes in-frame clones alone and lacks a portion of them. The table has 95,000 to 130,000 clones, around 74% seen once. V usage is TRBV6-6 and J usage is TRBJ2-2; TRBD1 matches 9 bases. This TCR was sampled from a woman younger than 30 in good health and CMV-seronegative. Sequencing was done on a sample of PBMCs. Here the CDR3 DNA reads TGTGCCAGCAGTTACACAGGGGGCGCTTCGGCCGGGGAGCTGTTTTTT. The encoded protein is CASSYTGGASAGELFF.